Listed here are 18 T cell receptor beta chains from one sample, sequenced in a study of cytomegalovirus exposure and HLA in healthy donors (dated by TCRdb to the late 2010s). Library method: the immunoSEQ multiplex PCR assay. A mixture of 60 forward primers for TCR Vbeta segments and 13 reverse primers for TCR Jbeta segments was used in the multiplex PCR. What TCRdb holds here is the immuneACCESS table cut down to in-frame rearrangements. Part of the clones is not present; checked against another copy, under half of the missing clones reflect an unresolved V gene, and the others are unexplained. This sample comprises about 140,000 clones, under 70% of them detected only once. Of the sample, roughly 10% is held by the ten largest clones. The sample was PBMCs. The origin of the receptors is a young man in good health and CMV-seropositive.

This sequence joins TRBV6-5 and TRBJ2-7, with 7 nucleotides matching TRBD1. Germline values: CDR1 MNHEY, CDR2 SVGAGI. V shed 8 bases and J 2 bases; nucleotides not matched to a gene: 6. The CDR3 has 13 amino acids. The CDR3 here is CASGQAATYEQYF. Written as DNA, the CDR3 is TGTGCCAGCGGACAGGCTGCGACCTACGAGCAGTACTTC.

This chain connects TRBV7-2 to TRBJ2-5; 12 bases are shared with TRBD1. This CDR3 spans 15 amino acids. Germline loops: CDR1 SGHTA, CDR2 FQGNSA. Losses at the gene ends were 5 bases for V and 5 bases for J; bases not matched to a gene: 6. CDR3 sequence (DNA): TGTGCCAGCAGCATTGGGACAGGGGGCGTGGAGACCCAGTACTTC. This sequence encodes CASSIGTGGVETQYF.

The chain carries TRBV6-5 and TRBJ1-5; D remains ambiguous. This CDR3 has 12 residues. Per germline, CDR1 MNHEY and CDR2 SVGAGI. The V and J ends lost 7 bases and 4 bases respectively, with 8 bases between them. CDR3 DNA: TGTGCCAGCATGCGGGTTAATCAGCCCCAGCATTTT. Protein sequence: CASMRVNQPQHF.

The chain is built from TRBV29-1 and TRBJ1-4; TRBD1 is a possible D gene (5 bases). The germline V gene has CDR1 SQVTM and CDR2 ANQGSEA. V lost 6 bases and J 5 bases, leaving 16 bases between the germline ends. The CDR3 runs 14 residues. Here the CDR3 reads CSVLGGGGNEKLFF. CDR3 coding DNA: TGCAGCGTCCTGGGTGGGGGGGGAAATGAAAAACTGTTTTTT.

The gene calls are TRBV5-6 and TRBJ2-7, with D hard to call. CDR3 length: 13 amino acids. V gave up 5 bases and J gave up 0 bases, with 9 bases separating them. Looked up from germline, CDR1 is SGHDT and CDR2 is YYEEEE. CDR3 sequence: CASSSGTSYEQYF. The CDR3, as DNA: TGTGCCAGCAGTTCGGGTACCTCCTACGAGCAGTACTTC.

This clone was recorded a few times. This chain uses TRBV6-5 with TRBJ1-1; no reliable D call. CDR3 length: 14 amino acids. V lost 2 bases and J lost 0, with 7 bases in between. From germline, CDR1 is MNHEY and CDR2 SVGAGI. In DNA form, the CDR3 reads TGTGCCAGCAGTTACGCGGCCATGAACACTGAAGCTTTCTTT. Translating it yields CASSYAAMNTEAFF.

The chain carries TRBV4-1 and TRBJ2-1; D is possibly TRBD2 (6 bases). The germline V gene encodes CDR1 MGHRA and CDR2 YSYEKL. V was cut by 5 bases and J by 7 bases, with 15 bases left in between. The CDR3 has 14 amino acids. CDR3 residues: CASSRLEFLNEQFF. CDR3 coding DNA: TGCGCCAGCAGCAGACTAGAATTTTTGAATGAGCAGTTCTTC.

The CDR3 DNA sequence: TGTGCCAGCAGCAAGGTCAGGGAGGGCACTGAAGCTTTCTTT. It translates to CASSKVREGTEAFF. The rearrangement uses TRBV27 and TRBJ1-1; possibly TRBD1 for D (5 bases). V lost 6 bases to trimming and J lost 4 bases, with 15 bases between them. CDR1 is MNHEY, CDR2 SMNVEV, per germline (reference sequence). The CDR3 consists of 14 residues.

The table lists this clone with a count of one. This chain connects TRBV5-6 to TRBJ1-5; D remains ambiguous. This CDR3 is built from 14 residues. Germline V gene lookup returns CDR1 SGHDT and CDR2 YYEEEE. The ends were cut back, 2 bases at V and 7 bases at J, with 13 bases in the middle. Here the CDR3 DNA reads TGTGCCAGCAGCTTAGGTAGCCTGAGCCAGCCCCAGCATTTT. It translates to CASSLGSLSQPQHF.

The V and J genes are TRBV18 and TRBJ2-1; maybe TRBD1 (6 bases). Looked up from germline, CDR1 is KGHSH and CDR2 is LQKENI. This CDR3 is 19 amino acids long. V dropped 0 bases and J dropped 0 bases, with 18 bases sitting between them. CDR3 DNA sequence: TGTGCCAGCTCACCACCTAATCATTGGGACACCTCCTCCTACAATGAGCAGTTCTTC. Its protein is CASSPPNHWDTSSYNEQFF.

CDR3 region: CASSDLAGTGTDTQYF. CDR3 nucleotide sequence: TGTGCCAGCAGTGACCTAGCGGGAACGGGCACAGATACGCAGTATTTT. The J gene is TRBJ2-3, the V gene TRBV6-1; 9 bases line up with TRBD2. CDR1 is MNHNS and CDR2 is SASEGT in the germline V gene. This CDR3 is built from 16 residues. J lost 1 base, V lost 3 bases, and 5 bases had no gene match.

The chain combines TRBV9 with TRBJ1-3, with a possible D match to TRBD1 (5 bases). Between the trimmed V and J ends, which lost 7 bases and 0 bases, there was a span of 8 bases. This CDR3 contains 13 residues. Germline CDR1 is SGDLS and CDR2 is YYNGEE. This CDR3 is CASSDSSGNTIYF. CDR3 bases: TGTGCCAGCTCAGACAGCTCTGGAAACACCATATATTTT.

A few counts support this clone. CDR3 sequence: CAISDSGMTGANVLTF. The CDR3 region has the DNA TGTGCCATCAGTGATTCAGGGATGACTGGGGCCAACGTCCTGACTTTC. The chain is built from TRBV10-3 and TRBJ2-6; TRBD1 might be the D (5 bases). V lost 3 bases to trimming and J lost 2 bases, with 11 bases between them. CDR1 ENHRY and CDR2 SYGVKD come from the germline V gene. The CDR3 consists of 16 residues.

V gene TRBV6-5 combines with J gene TRBJ1-6; D remains unclear. CDR3 length equals 15 residues. The V gene lost 6 bases and the J gene lost 10 bases, with 19 bases spanning the gap. The V gene's germline CDR1 is MNHEY and CDR2 SVGAGI. In nucleotides, the CDR3 is TGTGCCAGCAGCCTCGGAGAGGGATTTTTGTCACCCCTCCACTTT. This translates into CASSLGEGFLSPLHF.

This clone was found a few times. The chain couples TRBV5-1 to TRBJ1-3; the D is unclear. Per germline, CDR1 SGHRS and CDR2 YFSETQ. V was clipped by 0 bases and J by 0 bases, with 7 bases between them. The CDR3 extends over 15 amino acids. The CDR3 protein is CASSLGPNSGNTIYF. CDR3 sequence (DNA): TGCGCCAGCAGCTTGGGCCCTAACTCTGGAAACACCATATATTTT. The entire variable domain, with the rest obtained from reference TRBV5-1 and TRBJ1-3, is as follows: KAGVTQTPRYLIKTRGQQVTLSCSPISGHRSVSWYQQTPGQGLQFLFEYFSETQRNKGNFPGRFSGRQFSNSRSEMNVSTLELGDSALYLCASSLGPNSGNTIYFGEGSWLTVV.

J is TRBJ1-6 and V is TRBV5-1; D ambiguous. CDR1 is SGHRS, CDR2 YFSETQ, per germline. The CDR3 runs to 15 residues. The V end lost 0 bases, the J end lost 9 bases, and 13 bases lay between the germline ends. The DNA of the CDR3 is TGCGCCAGCAGCTTGGACGGACCGAGGGTTTCACCCCTCCACTTT. As protein: CASSLDGPRVSPLHF.

The chain recombines TRBV4-1 with TRBJ1-5; D might be TRBD1 (5 bases). The CDR3 sequence is 14 residues long. V was shortened by 4 bases and J by 5 bases, with 12 bases between the two germline ends. CDR1 and CDR2 (germline): MGHRA, YSYEKL. The CDR3 is CASSPAGGDQPQHF. The CDR3 DNA follows: TGCGCCAGCAGCCCGGCCGGGGGAGATCAGCCCCAGCATTTT.

The chain has TRBV11-2 and TRBJ2-3; D unclear. Deletions cut 5 bases from V and 3 bases from J, with 3 bases between. Germline V gene sequence: CDR1 SGHAT, CDR2 FQNNGV. This CDR3 contains 11 residues. CDR3 DNA sequence: TGTGCCAGCAGCCAGACAGATACGCAGTATTTT. It translates to CASSQTDTQYF. Complete variable domain (other parts from reference TRBV11-2 and TRBJ2-3): EAGVAQSPRYKIIEKRQSVAFWCNPISGHATLYWYQQILGQGPKLLIQFQNNGVVDDSQLPKDRFSAERLKGVDSTLKIQPAKLEDSAVYLCASSQTDTQYFGPGTRLTVL.